This T cell receptor beta chain was sequenced in a study of T cells in Graves' hyperthyroidism and ophthalmopathy. Study-wide points: Most clonotypes expanded in the thyroid (above 0.001) were also present in blood.

Template material for amplifying TCR beta CDR3 regions consisted of RNA transcripts. TCR CDR3 regions were first amplified by RT-PCR with HTBI primers. MiXCR, run by TCRdb on the multiplex PCR reads, gives a single entry per CDR3 protein. This sample has around 400,000 distinct CDR3 sequences, with less than 20% found just once. Reasons for excluding patients were uncontrolled infection, other autoimmune disease, pregnancy or lactation. With V trimmed by 8 bases and J by 0 bases, 0 bases remained unmatched. Germline values: CDR1 DFQATT, CDR2 SNEGSKA (reference sequence). The CDR3 consists of 12 residues. At least ten counts were recorded for this clonotype. Its target is unknown.

The receptor's source is a woman aged 18-35 years with Graves' hyperthyroidism that later progressed to Graves' ophthalmopathy. Sequencing input: blood. V is TRBV20-1 and J is TRBJ2-1; 8 bases fit TRBD2. This CDR3 is CSSGSSYNEQFF. The CDR3 DNA is TGCAGTAGCGGGAGCTCCTACAATGAGCAGTTCTTC.